These T cell receptor beta chains were read from a single sample in a study of T cell repertoires in cytomegalovirus infection. Via MiXCR, TCRdb re-called the reads, giving one row per CDR3 protein. The data contain approximately 500,000 distinct CDR3 sequences, approximately 25% of them singletons. Sample: PBMCs. All receptors derive from a human donor in good health (CMV status not recorded). Some clones in this sample may be carry-over from other donors' samples. The CDR3 runs from the conserved cysteine through the conserved F or W. A D gene is named only where the DNA matches it firmly. Part of the rows lack a size; the others show once, few, many or a class for expanded clones.

CDR3 protein	CDR3 DNA	D gene	CDR3 length	V gene	J gene	clone size
CASSYSGGRYNEQFF	TGTGCCAGCAGTTACTCTGGCGGGAGGTACAATGAGCAGTTCTTC	TRBD2	15	TRBV6-7	TRBJ2-1	many
CASSLAPTGASVSPLHF	TGTGCCAGCAGCTTGGCGCCGACAGGGGCGTCGGTTTCACCCCTCCACTTT	TRBD1	17	TRBV5-4	TRBJ1-6	.
CASSLGGGGSPLHF	TGTGCCAGCAGTTTAGGAGGTGGGGGTTCACCCCTCCACTTT	.	14	TRBV12-3/TRBV12-4	TRBJ1-6	.
CASSIQGSTQYF	TGTGCCAGTAGTATTCAGGGGTCGACCCAGTACTTC	.	12	TRBV19	TRBJ2-5	.
CASSPLRAGGPNEQFF	TGTGCCAGCTCACCACTCCGAGCGGGAGGGCCTAATGAGCAGTTCTTC	TRBD2	16	TRBV18	TRBJ2-1	.
CASSQPGLARRNEQFF	TGCGCCAGCAGCCAACCGGGACTAGCGAGAAGGAATGAGCAGTTCTTC	TRBD2	16	TRBV4-1	TRBJ2-1	.
CAISQVEGNTEAFF	TGTGCCATCAGCCAGGTGGAGGGGAACACTGAAGCTTTCTTT	.	14	TRBV10-3	TRBJ1-1	.
CASSPRATSANTGELFF	TGTGCCAGCAGCCCGAGGGCGACTAGCGCGAACACCGGGGAGCTGTTTTTT	TRBD2	17	TRBV7-2	TRBJ2-2	few
CASSELVRGLAGVIYEQYF	TGTGCCAGCAGTGAGTTAGTCCGGGGATTAGCGGGAGTTATCTACGAGCAGTACTTC	TRBD2	19	TRBV2	TRBJ2-7	.
CASSSGLAAYNSGANVLTF	TGTGCCAGCAGTTCGGGACTAGCGGCGTATAACTCTGGGGCCAACGTCCTGACTTTC	TRBD2	19	TRBV6-2/TRBV6-3	TRBJ2-6	few
CASSQTSGGSTDTQYF	TGTGCCAGCAGCCAAACTAGCGGGGGCTCCACAGATACGCAGTATTTT	TRBD2	16	TRBV7-3	TRBJ2-3	.
CASSLGHLIHTQYF	TGTGCCAGCAGTTTAGGGCACCTTATACATACGCAGTATTTT	.	14	TRBV27	TRBJ2-3	.
CASSPSIRSGSQHF	TGTGCCAGCAGTCCAAGTATCCGATCAGGATCCCAGCATTTT	.	14	TRBV12-3/TRBV12-4	TRBJ1-5	many
CASSLLDRGQGIRPGMNTEAFF	TGTGCCAGCAGCTTACTAGACAGGGGGCAAGGAATACGCCCGGGCATGAACACTGAAGCTTTCTTT	TRBD1	22	TRBV5-7	TRBJ1-1	.
CASSPTGESTEAFF	TGTGCCAGCAGTCCGACAGGGGAGAGCACTGAAGCTTTCTTT	TRBD1	14	TRBV28	TRBJ1-1	.
CASSLSGQPNQPQHF	TGTGCCAGCAGTTTATCCGGACAGCCCAATCAGCCCCAGCATTTT	.	15	TRBV27	TRBJ1-5	.
CASSLARDAIETQYF	TGTGCCAGCAGTTTAGCTCGGGACGCAATAGAGACCCAGTACTTC	.	15	TRBV28	TRBJ2-5	.
CASSYYAGEPYNEQFF	TGTGCCAGCAGTTACTACGCGGGAGAACCCTACAATGAGCAGTTCTTC	TRBD2	16	TRBV6-2/TRBV6-3	TRBJ2-1	many
CASSTATSHEQFF	TGTGCCAGCAGCACCGCGACGTCTCATGAGCAGTTCTTC	.	13	TRBV7-3	TRBJ2-1	once
CASRLRPGLAGGGETQYF	TGTGCCAGCAGGCTCCGCCCGGGACTAGCGGGGGGGGGGGAGACCCAGTACTTC	TRBD2	18	TRBV7-2	TRBJ2-5	.
CARPQGESYEKLFF	TGTGCCAGACCACAGGGGGAGTCTTATGAAAAACTGTTTTTT	TRBD1	14	TRBV6-1	TRBJ1-4	.
CASGTRGPEKLFF	TGTGCCAGTGGCACCAGGGGACCTGAAAAACTGTTTTTT	.	13	TRBV27	TRBJ1-4	.
CASSLGTSGRADEQYF	TGTGCCAGCAGCCTCGGGACTAGCGGGAGGGCCGACGAGCAGTACTTC	TRBD2	16	TRBV7-9	TRBJ2-7	few
CASSATGGYEQYF	TGTGCCAGCAGCGCCACAGGGGGCTACGAGCAGTACTTC	TRBD1	13	TRBV7-3	TRBJ2-7	many
CSVEELGAAFF	TGCAGCGTTGAAGAGTTAGGAGCAGCTTTCTTT	.	11	TRBV29-1	TRBJ1-1	.
CASSLYPANNEQFF	TGTGCCAGCAGCTTATATCCAGCGAACAATGAGCAGTTCTTC	.	14	TRBV7-2	TRBJ2-1	.
CATSSEDWGALGGNTIYF	TGTGCCACCAGCAGTGAGGACTGGGGGGCCTTGGGGGGAAACACCATATATTTT	.	18	TRBV15	TRBJ1-3	.
CASSGQGNEKLFF	TGTGCCAGCAGCGGACAGGGCAATGAAAAACTGTTTTTT	TRBD1	13	TRBV11-3	TRBJ1-4	few
CATSGYRQPQHF	TGTGCCACCAGCGGATATCGGCAGCCCCAGCATTTT	.	12	TRBV15	TRBJ1-5	.
CASSQIRGFNQPQHF	TGTGCCAGCAGCCAGATCCGGGGTTTTAATCAGCCCCAGCATTTT	.	15	TRBV7-6	TRBJ1-5	many
CASRSAAAANEKLFF	TGTGCCAGCAGATCCGCAGCTGCCGCCAATGAAAAACTGTTTTTT	.	15	TRBV7-3	TRBJ1-4	.
CASSVLLDPNTEAFF	TGTGCCAGCAGCGTATTGCTGGACCCGAACACTGAAGCTTTCTTT	.	15	TRBV9	TRBJ1-1	.
CASSSGLAGVGEQFF	TGTGCCAGCAGCTCCGGACTAGCGGGAGTAGGTGAGCAGTTCTTC	TRBD2	15	TRBV7-2	TRBJ2-1	many
CASYLGLYSNQPQHF	TGTGCCAGCTACCTGGGGCTTTATAGCAATCAGCCCCAGCATTTT	.	15	TRBV28	TRBJ1-5	.
CSARIVGPGETQYF	TGCAGTGCGCGAATCGTGGGCCCCGGGGAGACCCAGTACTTC	.	14	TRBV20-1	TRBJ2-5	.
CASSLLDRGFGEAFF	TGTGCCAGCAGCTTACTAGACAGGGGGTTCGGTGAAGCTTTCTTT	TRBD1	15	TRBV7-2	TRBJ1-1	.
CASSYVMETQYF	TGTGCCAGCAGTTACGTCATGGAGACCCAGTACTTC	.	12	TRBV6-5	TRBJ2-5	few
CASSLSPETPELFF	TGTGCCAGTAGCCTGAGCCCCGAAACACCAGAACTGTTTTTT	.	14	TRBV19	TRBJ1-4	.
CASSERQGRNTEAFF	TGTGCCAGCAGTGAGAGACAGGGAAGAAACACTGAAGCTTTCTTT	TRBD1	15	TRBV6-2/TRBV6-3	TRBJ1-1	.
CARSRRQGGTDTQYF	TGTGCCAGAAGCCGCCGACAGGGAGGAACAGATACGCAGTATTTT	.	15	TRBV5-3	TRBJ2-3	once
CASSRGRQGQPQHF	TGTGCCAGCAGCCGGGGACGCCAGGGTCAGCCCCAGCATTTT	.	14	TRBV6-6	TRBJ1-5	.
CSARDTGAINYGYTF	TGCAGTGCTAGAGATACGGGTGCGATTAACTATGGCTACACCTTC	.	15	TRBV20-1	TRBJ1-2	.